One and the same sample provided the 30 T cell receptor beta chains below, sequenced in a study of cytomegalovirus exposure and HLA in healthy donors. A multiplex PCR was run with 60 Vbeta primers and 13 Jbeta primers. Repertoires were generated with immunoSEQ multiplex PCR, while TCRdb's copy carries only in-frame clones and drops some. Altogether about 140,000 clones are present, almost 85% being singletons, with the ten largest covering about 3.2%. Sample: PBMCs. The receptors stem from a man younger than 30 in good health and CMV-seropositive.

This clone was recorded once. The chain joins TRBV28 to TRBJ1-1; 8 bases line up with TRBD1. Trimming took 2 bases from V and 8 from J; bases not matched to a gene: 10. CDR3 size: 15 residues. CDR1 is MDHEN and CDR2 is SYDVKM in the germline V gene. In DNA, the CDR3 is TGTGCCAGCAGTTTAATAGAACAGGGGGATACCGAAGCTTTCTTT. It is translated as CASSLIEQGDTEAFF.

J is TRBJ2-7 and V is TRBV19, with TRBD2 as a possible D gene (7 bases). CDR3 length: 15 amino acids. The germline V gene has CDR1 LNHDA and CDR2 SQIVND (reference sequence). Trimming shortened V by 5 bases and J by 0 bases, and 14 bases separated the two germline ends. The CDR3 reads CASSGGARTSYEQYF. The DNA of the CDR3 is TGTGCCAGTAGTGGGGGGGCGAGAACCTCCTACGAGCAGTACTTC. Full variable domain (rest looked up from reference TRBV19 and TRBJ2-7): DGGITQSPKYLFRKEGQNVTLSCEQNLNHDAMYWYRQDPGQGLRLIYYSQIVNDFQKGDIAEGYSVSREKKESFPLTVTSAQKNPTAFYLCASSGGARTSYEQYFGPGTRLTVT.

The chain uses TRBV7-9 and TRBJ2-5; 10 nucleotides line up with TRBD2. CDR1 and CDR2 (germline): SEHNR, FQNEAQ (reference sequence). V was pared by 5 bases and J by 1 base, with 13 bases of the junction left unmatched. The CDR3 extends over 18 amino acids. The CDR3: CASSLWGAGGLFQETQYF. The CDR3 DNA sequence: TGTGCCAGCAGCCTCTGGGGAGCGGGAGGGTTATTCCAAGAGACCCAGTACTTC.

This clone was counted only a few times. V and J are TRBV5-1 and TRBJ1-1, with 8 bases matching TRBD1. The CDR3 is 14 residues long. Germline CDR1 reads SGHRS; CDR2 reads YFSETQ. After removal of 3 bases from V and 4 bases from J, the junction contained 5 bases not matched to a gene. The CDR3 nucleotides read TGCGCCAGCAGCTCGGGACAGGCGGCCACTGAAGCTTTCTTT. As protein: CASSSGQAATEAFF.

The J gene is TRBJ2-2, the V gene TRBV29-1; no clear D gene. Germline V gives CDR1 SQVTM, CDR2 ANQGSEA. The V and J ends lost 4 bases and 5 bases respectively, with 11 bases between them. The CDR3 totals 13 residues. CDR3 amino acids: CSVVNSSTGELFF. The CDR3 DNA reads as TGCAGCGTTGTAAACTCCTCTACCGGGGAGCTGTTTTTT.

V and J are TRBV11-2 and TRBJ2-3, with TRBD2 identical over 7 bases. This CDR3 comprises 15 residues. Germline loops: CDR1 SGHAT, CDR2 FQNNGV. V lost 5 bases, J lost 2 bases, and 7 bases stayed unmatched. CDR3: CASSPSGPTTDTQYF. Written as DNA, the CDR3 is TGTGCCAGCAGCCCTAGCGGCCCGACCACAGATACGCAGTATTTT. Combining the CDR3 with reference TRBV11-2 and TRBJ2-3 gives the whole variable domain EAGVAQSPRYKIIEKRQSVAFWCNPISGHATLYWYQQILGQGPKLLIQFQNNGVVDDSQLPKDRFSAERLKGVDSTLKIQPAKLEDSAVYLCASSPSGPTTDTQYFGPGTRLTVL.

The V gene is TRBV30, the J gene TRBJ1-1, with TRBD1 as a possible D gene (6 bases). The CDR3 runs 16 residues. Per germline, CDR1 GTSNPN and CDR2 SVGIG (reference sequence). Trimming left V 0 bases short and J 1 base short, with 15 bases between. CDR3 sequence: CAWSVQGGGWNTEAFF. In nucleotides, the CDR3 is TGTGCCTGGAGTGTACAGGGAGGGGGTTGGAACACTGAAGCTTTCTTT. The complete variable domain, with remaining parts taken from reference TRBV30 and TRBJ1-1, reads SQTIHQWPATLVQPVGSPLSLECTVEGTSNPNLYWYRQAAGRGLQLLFYSVGIGQISSEVPQNLSASRPQDRQFILSSKKLLLSDSGFYLCAWSVQGGGWNTEAFFGQGTRLTVV.

V usage is TRBV6-5 and J usage is TRBJ2-7; D may be TRBD2 (5 bases). Germline CDR1 is MNHEY and CDR2 is SVGAGI. The CDR3 runs 15 residues. V lost 5 bases to trimming and J lost 0 bases, with 14 bases between them. CDR3 sequence reads: CASSHRRGSSYEQYF. In nucleotides, the CDR3 is TGTGCCAGCAGTCACCGTCGAGGGAGCTCCTACGAGCAGTACTTC.

The genes are TRBV28 and TRBJ1-2; maybe TRBD1 (6 bases). The germline CDR1 and CDR2 sequences are MDHEN and SYDVKM. Trimming took off 4 bases at V and 4 bases at J, with 7 bases between the two ends. CDR3 size: 12 residues. The CDR3 coding sequence is TGTGCCAGCAGTTCGGACAGCTATGGCTACACCTTC. This codes for CASSSDSYGYTF.

CDR3 protein: CASSLAGGANTDTQYF. The CDR3 DNA sequence: TGCGCCAGCAGCTTGGCCGGAGGGGCGAACACAGATACGCAGTATTTT. J is TRBJ2-3 and V is TRBV5-1, with D possibly being TRBD2 (6 bases). Germline V CDR1 and CDR2: SGHRS, YFSETQ. Trimming removed 0 bases at V and 2 bases at J, with 13 bases between. CDR3 length: 16 residues.

This clone turned up a few times. The chain recombines TRBV19 with TRBJ1-4; 8 bases align to TRBD1. Germline V lookup: CDR1 LNHDA, CDR2 SQIVND (reference sequence). The J segment lost 3 bases and the V segment lost 4 bases, leaving 19 bases of the junction unmatched. The CDR3 covers 20 residues. The CDR3 sequence is CASSTKWTGNRRSANEKLFF. The CDR3 bases are TGTGCCAGTAGTACCAAATGGACAGGGAACCGTAGGTCGGCTAATGAAAAACTGTTTTTT.

The chain recombines TRBV4-1 with TRBJ1-5, with 10 bases that match TRBD1. CDR1 MGHRA and CDR2 YSYEKL come from the germline V gene. The CDR3 length is 16 residues. Unmatched junction bases numbered 7, after V lost 1 base and J lost 7 bases. In nucleotides, the CDR3 is TGCGCCAGCAGCCAAGGGGGGACAGGGGCAGGGCAGCCCCAGCATTTT. Residues: CASSQGGTGAGQPQHF.

This CDR3 is CASAGGDSYEQYF. CDR3 nucleotides: TGCGCCAGCGCGGGCGGAGACTCCTACGAGCAGTACTTC. The chain combines TRBV10-1 with TRBJ2-7; D may be TRBD2 (5 bases). The germline V gene encodes CDR1 WNHNN and CDR2 SYGVQD (reference sequence). V was clipped by 8 bases and J by 0 bases, with 11 bases between them. The CDR3 is 13 amino acids.

This clone appeared a few times. V usage is TRBV27 and J usage is TRBJ2-3, with D possibly TRBD1 on 6 matching bases. The V and J ends lost 6 bases and 2 bases respectively, with 15 bases between them. The CDR3 covers 15 residues. CDR1 and CDR2 from the germline V gene are MNHEY and SMNVEV (reference sequence). The CDR3 is CASSPTQGYTDTQYF. As DNA, the CDR3 is TGTGCCAGCAGCCCTACACAGGGCTACACAGATACGCAGTATTTT.

This rearrangement joins TRBV7-8 to TRBJ2-2; the D gene is possibly TRBD2 (6 bases). This CDR3 is built from 16 residues. CDR1 is SGHVS, CDR2 FQNEAQ, per germline. V was cut by 3 bases and J by 3 bases, with 14 bases left in between. The CDR3 sequence is CASSFSKSGYTGELFF. The CDR3 DNA follows: TGTGCCAGCAGCTTCTCGAAAAGCGGGTACACCGGGGAGCTGTTTTTT.

The chain joins TRBV2 to TRBJ2-3; TRBD2 aligns across 11 bases. Germline V lookup: CDR1 SNHLY, CDR2 FYNNEI. CDR3 length: 14 residues. Trimming at V came to 5 bases and at J to 5 bases, leaving 3 bases not matched to a gene. In DNA form, the CDR3 reads TGTGCCAGCAGTCCACTAGCGGGAGTAGATACGCAGTATTTT. Translation: CASSPLAGVDTQYF.

As to this clone: A read error may account for a junction end that differs from germline. The chain is built from TRBV6-5 and TRBJ2-7; D call uncertain. This CDR3 contains 15 residues. The germline V gene encodes CDR1 MNHEY and CDR2 SVGAGI. The chain's CDR3 is CASSFAPVSSSEQYF. The CDR3, as DNA: TGTGCCAGCAGTTTTGCCCCTGTGAGCTCCTCCGAGCAGTACTTC.

There are a few counts of this clone. The V call is TRBV5-1, the J call TRBJ1-1, with D possibly TRBD1 on 6 matching bases. Germline CDR1 is SGHRS and CDR2 is YFSETQ. V shed 4 bases and J shed 4 bases, with 17 bases lying between them. The CDR3 spans 15 residues. The CDR3 DNA follows: TGCGCCAGCAGCCCGACACAGGGTAGGGGCACTGAAGCTTTCTTT. Its protein product is CASSPTQGRGTEAFF.

J is TRBJ1-1 and V is TRBV11-2; D uncertain. V was cut by 5 bases and J by 1 base, with 17 bases left in between. Germline CDR1 SGHAT, CDR2 FQNNGV. CDR3 size: 16 residues. The CDR3 here is CASSRRMGEGNTEAFF. The CDR3 bases are TGTGCCAGCAGCCGTCGCATGGGAGAGGGGAACACTGAAGCTTTCTTT.

The sample holds one count of this clone. The genes are TRBV6-5 and TRBJ2-1, with TRBD2 identical over 14 bases. J gave up 12 bases and V 5 bases, and 3 bases lay outside the gene matches. The CDR3 sequence is 13 residues long. Per germline, CDR1 MNHEY and CDR2 SVGAGI. This CDR3 reads CASSKTSGRAQFF. In DNA, the CDR3 is TGTGCCAGCAGTAAGACTAGCGGGAGGGCGCAGTTCTTC.

The V call is TRBV6-5, the J call TRBJ2-3, with a tentative D call TRBD1 (5 bases). Between the trimmed V and J ends, which lost 7 bases and 3 bases, there was a span of 11 bases. The CDR3 totals 13 residues. CDR1 is MNHEY and CDR2 is SVGAGI in the germline V gene. In DNA form, the CDR3 reads TGTGCCAGCAAAACCGACAGTACAGATACGCAGTATTTT. Its protein is CASKTDSTDTQYF.

This clone came up once. This rearrangement joins TRBV7-2 to TRBJ2-7; D call uncertain. Germline V gives CDR1 SGHTA, CDR2 FQGNSA. V was cut by 2 bases and J by 0 bases, with 5 bases left in between. The CDR3 covers 13 residues. The CDR3 sequence: CASSLQASYEQYF. The CDR3 DNA follows: TGTGCCAGCAGCTTACAGGCCTCCTACGAGCAGTACTTC.

This clone was detected only a few times. The chain combines TRBV7-9 with TRBJ2-7, with 11 bases aligning to TRBD2. V lost 5 bases, J lost 0 bases, and 6 bases stayed unmatched. Germline CDR1 is SEHNR and CDR2 is FQNEAQ (reference sequence). CDR3 size: 16 residues. The CDR3 sequence: CASSQDGTSGSYEQYF. CDR3 bases: TGTGCCAGCAGCCAAGATGGGACTAGCGGCTCCTACGAGCAGTACTTC.

This clone showed up just once. The chain carries TRBV6-5 and TRBJ2-3; weak D call: TRBD1 (5 bases). CDR3 length equals 14 residues. Germline V CDR1 and CDR2: MNHEY, SVGAGI. The V gene lost 6 bases and the J gene lost 1 base, with 11 bases spanning the gap. This CDR3 reads CASRGPVGTDTQYF. Here the CDR3 DNA reads TGTGCCAGCAGGGGGCCCGTTGGCACAGATACGCAGTATTTT.

The V call is TRBV28, the J call TRBJ2-2, with 7 nucleotides matching TRBD1. This CDR3 is built from 15 residues. Germline assignment: CDR1 MDHEN and CDR2 SYDVKM. The J segment lost 2 bases and the V segment lost 5 bases, leaving 5 bases of the junction unmatched. The CDR3 DNA reads as TGTGCCAGCAGTAGGGGACAGATTAACACCGGGGAGCTGTTTTTT. As protein: CASSRGQINTGELFF.

The chain is built from TRBV5-1 and TRBJ2-5; D gene uncertain. The ends were cut back, 0 bases at V and 1 base at J, with 19 bases in the middle. The CDR3 totals 18 residues. Germline V gene sequence: CDR1 SGHRS, CDR2 YFSETQ. In DNA, the CDR3 is TGCGCCAGCAGCTTGGTGCGCTTCTCGGGTGGAATCCAAGAGACCCAGTACTTC. Protein: CASSLVRFSGGIQETQYF.

J is TRBJ2-1 and V is TRBV6-1; TRBD2 is a possible D gene (5 bases). The CDR3 runs 15 residues. Trimming cost V 2 bases and J 1 base, with 9 bases left between them. Germline CDR1 reads MNHNS; CDR2 reads SASEGT. The CDR3 here is CASSERGESYNEQFF. Here the CDR3 DNA reads TGTGCCAGCAGTGAACGGGGAGAGTCCTACAATGAGCAGTTCTTC.

The gene calls are TRBV30 and TRBJ2-7; TRBD2 matches 8 bases. V lost 1 base and J lost 4; bases outside the gene matches: 9. The CDR3 has 15 residues. Germline-derived CDR1 and CDR2 are GTSNPN and SVGIG (reference sequence). CDR3 nucleotide sequence: TGTGCCTGGAGTGAACCGACCAGCGGGAGTTACGAGCAGTACTTC. This encodes CAWSEPTSGSYEQYF. The full variable domain, in which reference TRBV30 and TRBJ2-7 provide the parts outside the CDR3, is SQTIHQWPATLVQPVGSPLSLECTVEGTSNPNLYWYRQAAGRGLQLLFYSVGIGQISSEVPQNLSASRPQDRQFILSSKKLLLSDSGFYLCAWSEPTSGSYEQYFGPGTRLTVT.

The CDR3 loop is CASSGGRGNLQPQHF. The CDR3 nucleotides read TGTGCCAGCAGTGGTGGCAGGGGGAATCTTCAGCCCCAGCATTTT. The chain is built from TRBV6-1 and TRBJ1-5, with 7 bases lining up with TRBD1. The ends lost 4 bases at V and 6 bases at J; junction bases unmatched: 9. The CDR3 consists of 15 residues. Germline V gene lookup returns CDR1 MNHNS and CDR2 SASEGT.

The chain employs TRBV6-1 and TRBJ2-7; D call uncertain. The CDR3 is 13 amino acids. Germline loops: CDR1 MNHNS, CDR2 SASEGT. The ends were cut back, 8 bases at V and 4 bases at J, with 15 bases in the middle. The CDR3 spells CASDKRQPYEQYF. The CDR3 region has the DNA TGTGCCAGCGATAAGAGACAACCTTACGAGCAGTACTTC.